The T cell receptor (beta chain) described here comes from a study of blood T cell repertoires in COVID-19 (dated by TCRdb to 2020 to 2021). As for the study more broadly: The collaborator samples originated in the United States, Italy and Spain and spanned the acute and convalescent phases of COVID-19. The prospective study material was composed of cDNA or gDNA derived from T cells, B-cell-depleted T cells, or PBMCs. Subjects who had been exposed to COVID-19, were actively infected with it, or had recovered from it provided the deeply sampled blood TCRbeta repertoires that made up the dataset. The repertoires were made available in a free public database intended to serve as a resource for research on the immune response to SARS-CoV-2. The samples were drawn from two sources: the first 160 participants of the ongoing ImmuneRACE study, and 950 to 1,500 subjects contributed by 6 global collaborators. The sample metadata nearly always contained a de-identified subject ID, COVID-19 status, age in years and sex. HLA class I and class II types, where available, came from metadata supplied by the sample provider rather than from assay-based typing. Points the paper makes about the study in general: How much clinical and demographic metadata was included differed by source and by participant, and the metadata was provided uncurated.

Enrolling through a virtual design, the prospective study's participants ranged in age from roughly 18 to 100 years and lived across roughly 24 United States geographic areas. Cohort assignment in the prospective study relied on participant-reported clinical history from a screening survey and a study questionnaire. Mobile phlebotomists in the prospective study collected whole blood, serum and a nasopharyngeal or oropharyngeal swab from every participant. Over a roughly 2-month period, participants in the prospective study had the option of providing additional blood draws and questionnaires. Before DNA extraction, blood samples from the prospective study were shipped at room temperature or frozen. TCRbeta CDR3 regions were amplified from genomic DNA by means of the immunoSEQ Assay, a bias-controlled multiplex PCR. The authors' analysis ran thus. Within the assay, amplification of reference gene primers was used to estimate how many nucleated cells each sample contained. To quantify the absolute abundance of each unique TCRbeta CDR3 rearrangement, sequence reads were collapsed and filtered. For each sample, productive Simpson clonality was calculated as the square root of Simpson's diversity index over productive rearrangements. The table comes from immuneACCESS by way of TCRdb, which keeps in-frame sequences with V and J called. Part of the clones is missing from these tables; in studies checked, under half for an unresolved V gene and the rest for unknown reasons. V and J calls and clone size are copied from that table; D and trimming were computed from the DNA. Within this sample are under 250,000 clones, with over 75% of them counted one time only. Of the sample, 3.5% to 5.5% is held by the ten largest clones.

Trimming at the junction amounts to 10 bases on V and 5 bases on J, and the germline ends lie 16 bases apart. The germline V gene provides CDR1 KGHDR and CDR2 SFDVKD. The CDR3 has 13 amino acids, counting the end cysteine and phenylalanine. Only CDR3 DNA remains: 39 bases, in frame from the first base. Of note for this clone: There is no known antigen for this receptor. No quality values exist for individual bases; no much larger clone is one base distant. This sample includes further DNA sequences coding for the same CDR3.

The chain employs TRBV24-1 and TRBJ1-1; the D gene is possibly TRBD1, with 6 bases matching. The TCR sequence derives from a young man with acute COVID-19. Sequencing used PBMCs or T cells enriched from blood (not recorded which). This receptor carries the CDR3 CATRERGGTEAFF. The DNA sequence follows: TGTGCCACAAGAGAGAGGGGGGGAACTGAAGCTTTCTTT.